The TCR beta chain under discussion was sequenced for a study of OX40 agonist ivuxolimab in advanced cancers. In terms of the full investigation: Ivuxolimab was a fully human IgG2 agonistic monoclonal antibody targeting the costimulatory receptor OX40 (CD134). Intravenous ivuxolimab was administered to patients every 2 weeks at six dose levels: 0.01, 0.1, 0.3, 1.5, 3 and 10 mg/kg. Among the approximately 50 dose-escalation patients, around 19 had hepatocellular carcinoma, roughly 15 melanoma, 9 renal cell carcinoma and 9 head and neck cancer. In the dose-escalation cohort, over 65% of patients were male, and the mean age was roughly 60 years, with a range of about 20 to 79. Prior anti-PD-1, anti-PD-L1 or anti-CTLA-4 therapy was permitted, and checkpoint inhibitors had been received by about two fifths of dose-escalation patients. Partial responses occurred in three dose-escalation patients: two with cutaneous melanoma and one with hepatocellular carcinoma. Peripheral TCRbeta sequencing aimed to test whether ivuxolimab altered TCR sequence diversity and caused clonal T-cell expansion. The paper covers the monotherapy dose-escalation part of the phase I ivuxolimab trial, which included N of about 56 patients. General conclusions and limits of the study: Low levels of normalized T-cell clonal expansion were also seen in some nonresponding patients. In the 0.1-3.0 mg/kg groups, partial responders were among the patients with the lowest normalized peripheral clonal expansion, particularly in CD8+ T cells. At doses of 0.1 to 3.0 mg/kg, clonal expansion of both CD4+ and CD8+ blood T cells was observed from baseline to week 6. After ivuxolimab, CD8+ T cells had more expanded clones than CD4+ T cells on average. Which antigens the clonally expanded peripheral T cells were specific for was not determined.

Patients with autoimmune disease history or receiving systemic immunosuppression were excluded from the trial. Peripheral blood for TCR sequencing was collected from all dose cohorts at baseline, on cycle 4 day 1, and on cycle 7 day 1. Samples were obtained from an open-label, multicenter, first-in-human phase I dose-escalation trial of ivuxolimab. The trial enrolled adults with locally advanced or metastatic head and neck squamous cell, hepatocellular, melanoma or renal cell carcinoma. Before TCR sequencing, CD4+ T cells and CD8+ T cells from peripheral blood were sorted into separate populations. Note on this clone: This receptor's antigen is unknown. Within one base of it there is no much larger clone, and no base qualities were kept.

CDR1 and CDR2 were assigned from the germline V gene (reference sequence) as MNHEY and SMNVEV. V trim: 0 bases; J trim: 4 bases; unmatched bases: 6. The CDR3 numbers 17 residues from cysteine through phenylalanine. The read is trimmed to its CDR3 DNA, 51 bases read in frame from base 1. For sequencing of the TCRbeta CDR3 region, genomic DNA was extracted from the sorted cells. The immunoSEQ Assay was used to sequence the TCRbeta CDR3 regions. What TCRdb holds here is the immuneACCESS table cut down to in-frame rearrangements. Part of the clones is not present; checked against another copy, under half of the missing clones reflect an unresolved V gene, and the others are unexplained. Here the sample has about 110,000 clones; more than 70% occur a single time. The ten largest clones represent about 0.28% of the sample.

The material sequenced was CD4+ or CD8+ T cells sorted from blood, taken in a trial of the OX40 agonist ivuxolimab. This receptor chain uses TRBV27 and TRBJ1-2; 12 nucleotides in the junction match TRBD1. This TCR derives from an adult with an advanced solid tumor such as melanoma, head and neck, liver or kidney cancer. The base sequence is TGTGCCAGCAGTTTATCGGGGGACAGGGGGCACGGCTATGGCTACACCTTC. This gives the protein CASSLSGDRGHGYGYTF.